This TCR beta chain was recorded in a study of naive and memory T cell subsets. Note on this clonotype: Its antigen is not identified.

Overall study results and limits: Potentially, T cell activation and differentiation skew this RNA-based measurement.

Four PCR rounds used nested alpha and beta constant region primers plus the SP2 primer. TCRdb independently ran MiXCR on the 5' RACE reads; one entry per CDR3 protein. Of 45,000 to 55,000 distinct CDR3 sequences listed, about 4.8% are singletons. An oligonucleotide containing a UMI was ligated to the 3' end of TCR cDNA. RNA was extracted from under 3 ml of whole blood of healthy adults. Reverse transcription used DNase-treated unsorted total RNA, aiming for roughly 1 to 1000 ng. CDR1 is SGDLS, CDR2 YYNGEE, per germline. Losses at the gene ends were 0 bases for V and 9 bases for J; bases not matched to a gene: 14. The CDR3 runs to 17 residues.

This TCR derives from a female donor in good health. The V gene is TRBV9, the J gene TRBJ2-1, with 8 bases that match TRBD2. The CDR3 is CASSVVLPGGALVEQFF. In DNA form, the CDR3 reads TGTGCCAGCAGCGTAGTGTTGCCGGGGGGGGCTTTGGTTGAGCAGTTCTTC.